This TCR beta chain was recovered during a study of neurological immune-mediated disorders. Findings and caveats of the study: TCR clonal expansion peaked in HTLV-1-associated myelopathy patients and was lowest in multiple sclerosis patients.

cDNA was made by 5'RACE with 10-nucleotide random UMIs. Every sequencing run generated in excess of 190 million TCR-beta sequences. These sequences covered 15-18 subjects. TCRdb re-analysed the 5' RACE reads in MiXCR, keeping a single row per CDR3 protein. Here the sample spans roughly 60,000 distinct CDR3 sequences, about an eighth being singletons. Trimming removed 4 bases from V and 1 base from J, with 7 bases in between. This CDR3 has 13 amino acids. Germline CDR1 reads LGHDT; CDR2 reads YNNKEL (reference sequence). This clonotype was seen ten or more times. Its antigen is undetermined. What was sequenced was PBMCs. The receptor was isolated from a man aged 55 to 70 in good health. The rearrangement uses TRBV3-1 and TRBJ1-1; no firm D call. The CDR3 spells CASSRRSNTEAFF. The CDR3 DNA follows: TGTGCCAGCAGCCGAAGGTCGAACACTGAAGCTTTCTTT. The full variable domain, with the rest looked up from reference TRBV3-1 and TRBJ1-1, is DTAVSQTPKYLVTQMGNDKSIKCEQNLGHDTMYWYKQDSKKFLKIMFSYNNKELIINETVPNRFSPKSPDKAHLNLHINSLELGDSAVYFCASSRRSNTEAFFGQGTRLTVV.